This T cell receptor (beta chain) was recorded in a study of cytomegalovirus exposure and HLA in healthy donors (dated by TCRdb to the late 2010s). In terms of the full investigation: An earlier analysis of fewer than 750 of the donors reported around 280 Gb of sequence data and about 120 million unique TCR beta sequences obtained from some 200 million T cells. To predict cytomegalovirus infection status, the study combined high-throughput TCR immunosequencing, statistical association of individual TCRs with disease status, and machine learning. Genome-wide SNP genotypes for about 55% of the roughly 670 donors were used in a later genetic analysis, which treated that subset as a discovery cohort. Among about 410 genotyped donors of the cohort, an average of around 250,000 unique TCR beta nucleotide sequences was sequenced per donor, of which about 18% were non-productive. Roughly 300 gigabases of sequencing data and some 85 million unique TCR sequences were included in an early release covering around 650 HLA-typed donors. Roughly five DR-DQ haplotypes were handled as single units for association and clustering, since linkage in the cohort was strong. A separate validation cohort of some 130 different subjects was used in addition to the approximately 640-subject first cohort. The later analysis used no new phenotypic data to find candidate immune exposures, relying instead on TCR beta sequences and their occurrence across donors. Of the roughly 400 genotyped donors, approximately 82% fell in the genetic ancestry cluster associated with self-reported Caucasian donors. Typing coverage differed by locus: A, B, C, DRB1 and DQB1 were typed in about 620-640 donors, DQA1 in roughly 510, DPA1 in 600 to 610, and DPB1 in approximately 450. The study aimed to test whether signatures of past pathogen exposure could be identified by cataloging public T cell receptors. Using immunosequencing, the study profiled T cell repertoires from 666 subjects and related those repertoires to cytomegalovirus serostatus. In an earlier analysis of a few hundred of the donors, high-throughput TCR beta sequencing was used to judge whether each TCR beta V gene segment behaved as functional or pseudogenic. Every repertoire in the discovery cohort had been generated on one and the same sequencing platform. Class I and class II HLA loci were covered by the typing at four-digit resolution. In a later analysis, previously published TCR beta repertoires from 550 to 700 donors were re-analyzed and high-resolution HLA genotyping was added so that TCR occurrence patterns could be studied. Donor age, sex, ethnicity and CMV serostatus were collected together with the repertoire data.

The cohort consisted of 650 to 850 healthy bone marrow donors. All cohort members were sampled while nominally healthy, although unrecorded immune exposures were likely present. The donor was CMV seropositive and belonged to the group of more than 250 seropositive cohort members. A peripheral blood sample was provided by each donor, and peripheral blood mononuclear cells were used for TCR beta sequencing. Genomic DNA extraction from the blood cell samples was performed with the Qiagen DNeasy Blood Extraction Kit. The CDR1 and CDR2 encoded by the germline V gene are ENHRY and SYGVKD. Trimming leaves V shorter by 3 bases and J shorter by 7 bases, with the junction holding 11 bases beyond the gene matches. The CDR3 runs 17 residues from the cysteine to the phenylalanine. Only the CDR3 DNA stays, 51 bases, in frame from base 1. Note on this clone: Its specific antigen is unknown. No qualities accompany the bases; no much larger clone lies one base away.

The full study reports these points: Cytomegalovirus status was reported to be diagnosed by the classifier with high specificity and sensitivity in both the original and validation cohorts. V-gene and J-gene trimming of TCR beta chains was associated with a missense DCLRE1C variant in a later genetic analysis, and the association was replicated in an independent cohort. Because the 87-base-pair reads could not distinguish some IMGT-functional V segments, including TRBV6-2 and TRBV6-3, those segments were excluded. A total of 150 or so TCR beta chains were listed by the study as associated with cytomegalovirus. In a later analysis, several top co-occurrence clusters were reported to appear linked to parvovirus B19, influenza, CMV and Epstein-Barr virus. A few of the identified cytomegalovirus-associated TCR beta chains were confirmed in vitro to be specific for cytomegalovirus antigens. In a later analysis, most CMV-associated TCR beta chains were found to appear HLA-restricted, with HLA associations seemingly driven largely by CMV exposure. Presence/absence analyses assumed roughly uniform sequencing depth across donors, an assumption that may not hold. A later genetic analysis reported fewer N-insertions in productive TCRs among donors in an Asian-associated ancestry cluster than the roughly 700-donor mean. In a later analysis, HLA-associated TCR beta chains showed more clonal expansion and lower generation probabilities than non-associated chains that were equally common. The cohort was sequenced for TCR beta chains only, and without alpha or paired-chain data the features that could be detected were limited. Because HLA typing was missing for some donors at each locus, association tests included only the typed subset. A further reported finding was that TCR beta sequences accurately predicted the HLA-A and HLA-B alleles for most subjects in the first cohort. A cluster of highly shared sequence variants was judged likely to represent a technical artifact of the sequencing pipeline. In a later analysis, TCR association rates were found to vary across HLA loci, with the most associated TCRs seen for DRB1 alleles and the fewest for HLA-C alleles. In an earlier analysis of some 640 of the donors, most TCR beta V segments were observed in productive rearrangements about 87% or about 30% of the time, broadly matching IMGT annotations. When HLA alleles, especially DR and DQ, strongly co-occurred, attributing TCR associations to individual alleles was difficult. Linkage disequilibrium might explain the correlated functional status among segregating V segments, but an unknown experimental factor could not be excluded. The authors suggested that the approach could potentially be generalized to other disease states and immunological phenotypes. Fewer than 20 rarely observed V segments, including chromosome 9 orphons, were excluded from the earlier analysis of a few hundred of the donors because counts were too low. CMV serostatus was the only immune exposure information available for the cohort. While some public TCRs were present in many individuals, most TCR sequences turned up only very rarely across donors. At a false discovery rate of 0.05, a later analysis linked 16,000 or so TCR beta sequences to specific HLA alleles.

The method behind the library was the immunoSEQ multiplex PCR assay. A mixture of 60 forward primers for TCR Vbeta segments and 13 reverse primers for TCR Jbeta segments was used in the multiplex PCR. Amplification of the CDR3 region of rearranged TCR beta genes was performed with a multiplex PCR assay on genomic DNA. On the Illumina HiSeq System, the amplified TCR beta libraries were sequenced as 87-base-pair reads. Per the original workflow: Across the 500 to 700 repertoires, a later analysis counted about 81 million unique TCR beta chains, 9 million to 14 million of which were shared by at least two donors. Raw reads were error-corrected and collapsed into unique sequences with a nearest-neighbor algorithm that merged closely related sequences to remove PCR and sequencing errors. Alignment of CDR3 sequences to IMGT reference sequences was used to assign V, D and J gene segments. For a sequence to be retained, at least a six-nucleotide match to both a V gene segment and a J gene segment was required. Rearrangements were classified as productive when the CDR3 lacked stop codons and remained in frame with V and J, and all other rearrangements were classified as non-productive. CDR3 was defined according to IMGT convention as the region running from the second conserved V-encoded cysteine to the conserved J-encoded phenylalanine. Sequences without an unambiguous match to a single V gene segment were excluded from the earlier analysis of 587 of the donors. In an earlier analysis of several hundred of the donors, V segments were called functional above 56.7% productive rearrangements and were called segregating when the between-donor standard deviation exceeded 5%. To diagnose cytomegalovirus status from the catalog of TCR beta chain sequences, a statistical classification framework was built. In a later analysis, V and J genes were assigned by comparing TCR nucleotide sequences against IMGT/GENE-DB human TR gene sequences. In a later analysis, CDR3 sequences and most-parsimonious VDJ recombination scenarios were assigned using the TCRdist pipeline. In a later analysis, each TCR beta chain was defined by its CDR3 amino acid sequence together with its V-gene family, and reads lacking a unique V-gene family were excluded. In a later analysis, approximately 640 highly shared, low-generation-probability nucleotide sequences were removed to address suspected cross-contamination and a sequencing artifact. A later analysis calculated a clonal expansion index for each public chain from normalized within-repertoire ranks of inferred template counts. A later analysis computed generation probabilities with a VDJ recombination model fitted to out-of-frame rearrangements, and checked the results against IGoR. In a later analysis, hypergeometric tests were used to score TCR-TCR, TCR-HLA and TCR-CMV co-occurrence, with a repertoire-size bias correction applied to TCR pairs. A later analysis estimated false discovery rates by permuting HLA or CMV assignments 20 times. In a later analysis, co-occurring TCRs were grouped using DBSCAN, and TCRdist sequence similarity was added for clustering within HLA-allele-positive subsets. Repertoires with fewer than 30,000 or more than 120,000 public chains were left out of co-occurrence clustering, as were five repertoires with anomalous nucleotide sharing. Drawn from immuneACCESS, this table holds only the in-frame rearrangements with V and J called that TCRdb kept. Clones are partly lost; checked studies trace under half to an unresolved V gene and leave the rest unexplained. D and trimming come from the DNA, and the V and J calls and clone size come from that table. This sample holds about 130,000 clones; 60% to 80% were observed only once. The ten largest clones represent around 2.5% of the sample.

The sequence was obtained from a woman in her sixties in good health and CMV-seropositive. The sequence links TRBV10-3 to TRBJ1-6, with 8 junctional bases fitting TRBD1. Sequencing was carried out using PBMCs. The DNA sequence is as follows: TGTGCCATCAGTGACTCGGGACAGGTTGGTCGCAATTCACCCCTCCACTTT. Translation gives CAISDSGQVGRNSPLHF.